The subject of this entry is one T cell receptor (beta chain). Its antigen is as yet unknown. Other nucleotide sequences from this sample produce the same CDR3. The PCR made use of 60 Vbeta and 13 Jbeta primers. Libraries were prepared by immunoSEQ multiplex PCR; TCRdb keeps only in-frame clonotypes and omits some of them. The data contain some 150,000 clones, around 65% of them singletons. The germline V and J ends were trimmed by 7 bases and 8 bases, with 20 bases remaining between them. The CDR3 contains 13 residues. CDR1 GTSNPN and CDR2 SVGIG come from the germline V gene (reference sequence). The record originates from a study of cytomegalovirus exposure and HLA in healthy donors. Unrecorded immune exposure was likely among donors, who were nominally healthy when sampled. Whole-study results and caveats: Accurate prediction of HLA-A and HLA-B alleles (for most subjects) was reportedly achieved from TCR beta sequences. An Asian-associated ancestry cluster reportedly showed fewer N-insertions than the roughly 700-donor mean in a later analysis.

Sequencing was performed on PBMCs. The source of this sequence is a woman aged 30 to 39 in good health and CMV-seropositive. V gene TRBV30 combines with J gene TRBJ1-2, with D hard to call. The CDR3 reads CAYVLQGFGGYTF. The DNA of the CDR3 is TGTGCCTACGTTTTACAAGGTTTCGGGGGCTACACCTTC.